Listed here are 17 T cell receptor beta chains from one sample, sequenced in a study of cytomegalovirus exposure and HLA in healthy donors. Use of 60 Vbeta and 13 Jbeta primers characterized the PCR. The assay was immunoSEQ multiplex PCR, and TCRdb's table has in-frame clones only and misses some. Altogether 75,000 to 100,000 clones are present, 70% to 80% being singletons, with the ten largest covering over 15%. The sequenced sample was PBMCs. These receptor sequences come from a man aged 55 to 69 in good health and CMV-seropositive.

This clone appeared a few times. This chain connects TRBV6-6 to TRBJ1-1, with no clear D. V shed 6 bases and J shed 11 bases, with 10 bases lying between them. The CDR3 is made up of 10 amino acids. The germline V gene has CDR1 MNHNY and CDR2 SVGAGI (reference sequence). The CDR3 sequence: CASSSRGAFF. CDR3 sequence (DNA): TGTGCCAGCAGCAGCCGAGGGGCTTTCTTT.

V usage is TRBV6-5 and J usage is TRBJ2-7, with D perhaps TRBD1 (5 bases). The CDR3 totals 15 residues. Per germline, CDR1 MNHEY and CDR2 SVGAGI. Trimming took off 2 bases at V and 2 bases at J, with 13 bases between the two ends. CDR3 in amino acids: CASSYGAGGAYEQYF. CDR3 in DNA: TGTGCCAGCAGTTACGGGGCAGGTGGGGCCTACGAGCAGTACTTC.

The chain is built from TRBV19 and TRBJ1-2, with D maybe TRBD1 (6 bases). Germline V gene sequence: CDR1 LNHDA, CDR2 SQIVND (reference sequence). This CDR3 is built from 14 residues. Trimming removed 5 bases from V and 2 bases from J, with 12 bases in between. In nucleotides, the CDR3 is TGTGCCAGTAGTGGGGCAGGGGAGAACTATGGCTACACCTTC. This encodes CASSGAGENYGYTF.

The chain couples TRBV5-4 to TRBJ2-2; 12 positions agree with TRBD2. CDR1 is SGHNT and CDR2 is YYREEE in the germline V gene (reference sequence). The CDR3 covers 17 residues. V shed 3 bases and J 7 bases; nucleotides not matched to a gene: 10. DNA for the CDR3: TGTGCCAGCAGCTCCTCTCTAGCGGGGGGGCCTTTCGGGGAGCTGTTTTTT. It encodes CASSSSLAGGPFGELFF.

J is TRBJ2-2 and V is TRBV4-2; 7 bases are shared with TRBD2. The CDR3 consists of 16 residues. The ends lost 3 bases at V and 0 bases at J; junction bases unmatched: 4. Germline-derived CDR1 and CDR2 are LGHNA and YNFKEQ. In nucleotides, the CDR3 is TGTGCCAGCAGCCATGGGGGACTATCGAACACCGGGGAGCTGTTTTTT. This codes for CASSHGGLSNTGELFF.

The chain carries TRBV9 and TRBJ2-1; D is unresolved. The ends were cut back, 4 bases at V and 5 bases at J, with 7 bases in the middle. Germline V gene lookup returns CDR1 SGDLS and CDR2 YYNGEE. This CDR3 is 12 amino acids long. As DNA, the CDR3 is TGTGCCAGCAGCCGAGATCACAATGAGCAGTTCTTC. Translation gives CASSRDHNEQFF. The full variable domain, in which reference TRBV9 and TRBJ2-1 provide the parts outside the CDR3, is DSGVTQTPKHLITATGQRVTLRCSPRSGDLSVYWYQQSLDQGLQFLIQYYNGEERAKGNILERFSAQQFPDLHSELNLSSLELGDSALYFCASSRDHNEQFFGPGTRLTVL.

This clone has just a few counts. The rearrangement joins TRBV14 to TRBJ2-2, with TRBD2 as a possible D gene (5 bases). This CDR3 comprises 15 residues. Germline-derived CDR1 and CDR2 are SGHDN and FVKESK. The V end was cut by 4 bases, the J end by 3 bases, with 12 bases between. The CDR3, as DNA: TGTGCCAGCAGCCCAATCCTCGGGGACACCGGGGAGCTGTTTTTT. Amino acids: CASSPILGDTGELFF.

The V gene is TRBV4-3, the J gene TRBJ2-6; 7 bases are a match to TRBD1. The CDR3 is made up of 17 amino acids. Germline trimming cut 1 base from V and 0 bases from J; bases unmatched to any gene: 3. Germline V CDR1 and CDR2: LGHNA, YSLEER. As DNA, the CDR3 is TGCGCCAGCAGCCAAGGGGACAGAAGCTCTGGGGCCAACGTCCTGACTTTC. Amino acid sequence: CASSQGDRSSGANVLTF.

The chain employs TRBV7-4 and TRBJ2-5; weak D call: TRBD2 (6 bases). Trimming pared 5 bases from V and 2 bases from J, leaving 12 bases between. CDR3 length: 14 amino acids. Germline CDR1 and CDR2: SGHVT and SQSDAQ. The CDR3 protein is CASSKREAQETQYF. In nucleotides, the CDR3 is TGTGCCAGCAGCAAAAGGGAGGCACAAGAGACCCAGTACTTC.

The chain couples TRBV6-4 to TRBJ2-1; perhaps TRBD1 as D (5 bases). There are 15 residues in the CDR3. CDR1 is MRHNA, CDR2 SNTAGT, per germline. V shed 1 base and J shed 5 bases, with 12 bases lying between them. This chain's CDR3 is CASSDYFGRDNEQFF. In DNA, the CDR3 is TGTGCCAGCAGTGACTACTTTGGCAGGGACAATGAGCAGTTCTTC.

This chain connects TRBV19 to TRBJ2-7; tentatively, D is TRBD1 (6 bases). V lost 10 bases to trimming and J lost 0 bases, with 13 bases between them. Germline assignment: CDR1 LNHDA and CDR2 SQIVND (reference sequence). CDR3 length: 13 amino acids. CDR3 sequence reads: CATGQWSSYEQYF. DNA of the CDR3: TGTGCCACTGGACAGTGGAGCTCCTACGAGCAGTACTTC.

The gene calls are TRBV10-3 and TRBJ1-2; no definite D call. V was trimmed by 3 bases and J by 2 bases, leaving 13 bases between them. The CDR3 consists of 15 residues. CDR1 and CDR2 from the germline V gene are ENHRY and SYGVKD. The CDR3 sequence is CAISDLTAGNYGYTF. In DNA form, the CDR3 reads TGTGCCATCAGTGATTTGACGGCGGGGAACTATGGCTACACCTTC.

As DNA, the CDR3 is TGTGCCAGCAGTCGTTACAGCTATAATTCACCCCTCCACTTT. It encodes CASSRYSYNSPLHF. The chain employs TRBV6-1 and TRBJ1-6; D uncertain. The V gene's germline CDR1 is MNHNS and CDR2 SASEGT. The CDR3 has 14 residues. The ends were cut back, 5 bases at V and 3 bases at J, with 8 bases in the middle.

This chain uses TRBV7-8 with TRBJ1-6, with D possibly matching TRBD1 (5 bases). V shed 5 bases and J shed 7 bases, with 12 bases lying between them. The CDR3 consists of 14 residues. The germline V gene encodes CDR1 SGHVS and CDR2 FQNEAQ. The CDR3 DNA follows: TGTGCCAGCAGCGCAGGGTTTAGCAATTCACCCCTCCACTTT. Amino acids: CASSAGFSNSPLHF.

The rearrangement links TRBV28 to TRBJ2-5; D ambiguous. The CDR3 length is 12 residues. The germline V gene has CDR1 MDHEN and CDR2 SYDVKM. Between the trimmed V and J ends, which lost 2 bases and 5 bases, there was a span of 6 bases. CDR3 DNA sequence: TGTGCCAGCAGTTTAGTCGGTGAGACCCAGTACTTC. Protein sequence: CASSLVGETQYF.

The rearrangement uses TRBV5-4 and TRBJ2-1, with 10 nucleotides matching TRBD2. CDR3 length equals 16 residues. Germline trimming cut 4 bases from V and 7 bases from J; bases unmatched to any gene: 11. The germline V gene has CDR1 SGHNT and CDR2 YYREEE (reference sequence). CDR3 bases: TGTGCCAGCAGCCTGGAGAGCGGGGGGGCCTGGAATGAGCAGTTCTTC. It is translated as CASSLESGGAWNEQFF.

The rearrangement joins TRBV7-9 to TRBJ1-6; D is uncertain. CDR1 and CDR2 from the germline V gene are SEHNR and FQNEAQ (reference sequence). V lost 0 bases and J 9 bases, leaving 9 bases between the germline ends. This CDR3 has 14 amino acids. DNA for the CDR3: TGTGCCAGCAGCTTAGCGACTGGAACTTCACCCCTCCACTTT. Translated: CASSLATGTSPLHF.